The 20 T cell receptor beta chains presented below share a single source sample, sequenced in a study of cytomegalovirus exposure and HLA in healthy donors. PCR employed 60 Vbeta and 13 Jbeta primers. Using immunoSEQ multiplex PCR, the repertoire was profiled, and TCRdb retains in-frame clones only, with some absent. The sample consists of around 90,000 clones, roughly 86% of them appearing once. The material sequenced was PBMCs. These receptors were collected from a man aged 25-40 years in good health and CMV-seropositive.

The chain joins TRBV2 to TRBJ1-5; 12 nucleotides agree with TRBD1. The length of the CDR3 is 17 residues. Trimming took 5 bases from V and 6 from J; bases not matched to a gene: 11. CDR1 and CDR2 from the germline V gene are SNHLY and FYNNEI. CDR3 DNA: TGTGCCAGCAGTCTTTGGGGGGGACAGGGGGCGATTCAGCCCCAGCATTTT. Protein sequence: CASSLWGGQGAIQPQHF.

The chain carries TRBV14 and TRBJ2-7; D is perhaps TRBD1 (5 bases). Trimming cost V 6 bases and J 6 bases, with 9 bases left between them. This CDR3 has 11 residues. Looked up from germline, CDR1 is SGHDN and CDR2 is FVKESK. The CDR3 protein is CASSQGFEQYF. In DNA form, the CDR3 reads TGTGCCAGCAGTCAGGGTTTCGAGCAGTACTTC. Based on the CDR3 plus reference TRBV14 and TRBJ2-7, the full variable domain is EAGVTQFPSHSVIEKGQTVTLRCDPISGHDNLYWYRRVMGKEIKFLLHFVKESKQDESGMPNNRFLAERTGGTYSTLKVQPAELEDSGVYFCASSQGFEQYFGPGTRLTVT.

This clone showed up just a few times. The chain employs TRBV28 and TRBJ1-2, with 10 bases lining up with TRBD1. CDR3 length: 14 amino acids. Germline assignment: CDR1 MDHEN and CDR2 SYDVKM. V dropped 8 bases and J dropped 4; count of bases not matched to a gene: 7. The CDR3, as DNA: TGTGCCAGCGGACTCGGGGACAGGGGCTATGGCTACACCTTC. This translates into CASGLGDRGYGYTF.

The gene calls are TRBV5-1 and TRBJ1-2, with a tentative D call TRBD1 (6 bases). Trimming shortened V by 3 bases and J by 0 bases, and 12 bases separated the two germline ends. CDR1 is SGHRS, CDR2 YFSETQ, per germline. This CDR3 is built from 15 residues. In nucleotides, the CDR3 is TGCGCCAGCAGCTCAACAGGGAAACCTAACTATGGCTACACCTTC. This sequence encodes CASSSTGKPNYGYTF.

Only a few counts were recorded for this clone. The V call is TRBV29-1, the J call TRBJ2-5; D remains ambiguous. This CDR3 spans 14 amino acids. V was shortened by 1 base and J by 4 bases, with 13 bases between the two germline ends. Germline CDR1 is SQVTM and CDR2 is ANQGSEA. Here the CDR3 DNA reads TGCAGCGTTGAAGGCGGTTTGGGTTTAGAGACCCAGTACTTC. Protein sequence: CSVEGGLGLETQYF.

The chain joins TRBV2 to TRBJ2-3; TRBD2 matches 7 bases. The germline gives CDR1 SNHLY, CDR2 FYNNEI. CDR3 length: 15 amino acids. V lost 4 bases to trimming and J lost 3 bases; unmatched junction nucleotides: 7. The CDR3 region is CASSGARGTTDTQYF. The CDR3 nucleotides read TGTGCCAGCAGTGGAGCGCGGGGGACTACAGATACGCAGTATTTT.

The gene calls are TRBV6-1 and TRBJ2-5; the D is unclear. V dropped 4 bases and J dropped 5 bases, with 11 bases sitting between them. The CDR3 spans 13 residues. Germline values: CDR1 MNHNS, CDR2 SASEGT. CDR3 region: CASSVGSPETQYF. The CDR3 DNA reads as TGTGCCAGCAGTGTTGGCAGTCCCGAGACCCAGTACTTC.

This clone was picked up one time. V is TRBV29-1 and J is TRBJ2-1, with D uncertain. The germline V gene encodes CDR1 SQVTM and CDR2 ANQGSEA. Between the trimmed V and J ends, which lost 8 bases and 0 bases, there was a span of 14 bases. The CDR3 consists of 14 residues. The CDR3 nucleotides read TGCAGCTTCATGGCGGTTCTCTCCTACAATGAGCAGTTCTTC. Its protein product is CSFMAVLSYNEQFF.

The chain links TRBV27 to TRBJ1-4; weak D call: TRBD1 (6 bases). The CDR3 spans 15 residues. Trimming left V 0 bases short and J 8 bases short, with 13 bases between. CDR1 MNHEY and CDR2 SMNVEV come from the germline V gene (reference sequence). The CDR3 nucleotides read TGTGCCAGCAGTTTATCGTACAGGGATAGAGAAAAACTGTTTTTT. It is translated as CASSLSYRDREKLFF.

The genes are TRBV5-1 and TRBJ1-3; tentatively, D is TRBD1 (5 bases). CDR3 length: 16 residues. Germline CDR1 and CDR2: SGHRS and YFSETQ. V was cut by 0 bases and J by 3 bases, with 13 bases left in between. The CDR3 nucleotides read TGCGCCAGCAGCTTGGCAGGGCCGGGACTTGGAAACACCATATATTTT. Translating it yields CASSLAGPGLGNTIYF.

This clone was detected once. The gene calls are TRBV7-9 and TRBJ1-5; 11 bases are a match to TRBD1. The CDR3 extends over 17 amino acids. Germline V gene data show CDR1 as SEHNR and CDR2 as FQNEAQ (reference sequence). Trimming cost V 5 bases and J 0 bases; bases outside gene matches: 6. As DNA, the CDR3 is TGTGCCAGCAGCCCAGGGACAGGGGGGAATAGCAATCAGCCCCAGCATTTT. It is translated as CASSPGTGGNSNQPQHF.

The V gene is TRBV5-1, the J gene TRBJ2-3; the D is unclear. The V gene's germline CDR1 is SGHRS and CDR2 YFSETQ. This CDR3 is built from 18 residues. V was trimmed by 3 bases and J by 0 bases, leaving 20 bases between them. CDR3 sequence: CASSSQPAEITSTDTQYF. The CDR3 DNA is TGCGCCAGCAGCTCACAGCCAGCTGAAATAACTAGCACAGATACGCAGTATTTT.

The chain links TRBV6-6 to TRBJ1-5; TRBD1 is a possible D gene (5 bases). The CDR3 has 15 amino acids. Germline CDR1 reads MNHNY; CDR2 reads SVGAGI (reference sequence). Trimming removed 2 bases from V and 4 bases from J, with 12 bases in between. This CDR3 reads CASSYAGTSNQPQHF. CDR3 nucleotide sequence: TGTGCCAGCAGTTACGCCGGGACTTCTAATCAGCCCCAGCATTTT.

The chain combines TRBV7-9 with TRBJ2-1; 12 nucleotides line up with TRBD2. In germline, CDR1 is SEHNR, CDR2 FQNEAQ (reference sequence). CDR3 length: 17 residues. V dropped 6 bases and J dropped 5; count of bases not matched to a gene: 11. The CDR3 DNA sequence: TGTGCCAGCAGAAGACTACTCGGGACTAGCGGGCACAATGAGCAGTTCTTC. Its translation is CASRRLLGTSGHNEQFF.

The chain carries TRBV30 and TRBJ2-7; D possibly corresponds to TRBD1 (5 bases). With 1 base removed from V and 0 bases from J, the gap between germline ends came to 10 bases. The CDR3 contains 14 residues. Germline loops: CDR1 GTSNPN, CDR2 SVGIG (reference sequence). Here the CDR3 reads CAWSGRGGSYEQYF. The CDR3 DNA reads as TGTGCCTGGAGTGGAAGGGGTGGCTCCTACGAGCAGTACTTC.

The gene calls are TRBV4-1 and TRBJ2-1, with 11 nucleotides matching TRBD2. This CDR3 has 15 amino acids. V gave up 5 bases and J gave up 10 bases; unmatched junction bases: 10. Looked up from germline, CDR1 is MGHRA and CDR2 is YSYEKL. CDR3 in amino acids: CASSWGLAAQEEQFF. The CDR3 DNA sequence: TGCGCCAGCAGCTGGGGACTAGCGGCCCAGGAAGAGCAGTTCTTC.

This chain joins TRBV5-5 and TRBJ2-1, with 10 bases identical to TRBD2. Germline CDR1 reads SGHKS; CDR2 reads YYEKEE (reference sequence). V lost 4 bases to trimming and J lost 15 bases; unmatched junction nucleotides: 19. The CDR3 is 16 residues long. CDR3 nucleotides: TGTGCCAGCAGCGGAACGTTGCTAGCGGGAGCGGAGGGGCCGTTCTTC. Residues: CASSGTLLAGAEGPFF.

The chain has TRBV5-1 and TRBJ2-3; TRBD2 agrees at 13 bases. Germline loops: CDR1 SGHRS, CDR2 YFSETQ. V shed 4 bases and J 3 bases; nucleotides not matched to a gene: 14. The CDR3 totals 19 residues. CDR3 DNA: TGCGCCAGCAGCCTTGGACTAGCGGGAGTTTGGGGACAGACAGATACGCAGTATTTT. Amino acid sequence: CASSLGLAGVWGQTDTQYF.

The CDR3, as DNA: TGCGCCAGCAGCCAAGACAGGTTTACTGAAAAACTGTTTTTT. Its translation: CASSQDRFTEKLFF. The chain employs TRBV5-1 and TRBJ1-4; D is perhaps TRBD1 (6 bases). There are 14 residues in the CDR3. Per the germline V gene, CDR1 is SGHRS and CDR2 is YFSETQ. Trimming pared 4 bases from V and 7 bases from J, leaving 14 bases between. Full variable domain (outside the CDR3, taken from reference TRBV5-1 and TRBJ1-4): KAGVTQTPRYLIKTRGQQVTLSCSPISGHRSVSWYQQTPGQGLQFLFEYFSETQRNKGNFPGRFSGRQFSNSRSEMNVSTLELGDSALYLCASSQDRFTEKLFFGSGTQLSVL.

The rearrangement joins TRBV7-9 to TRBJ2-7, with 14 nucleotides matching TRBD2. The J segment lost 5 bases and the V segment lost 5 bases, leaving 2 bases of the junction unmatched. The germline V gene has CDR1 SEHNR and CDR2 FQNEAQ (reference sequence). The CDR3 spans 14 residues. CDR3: CASSEGLAGDEQYF. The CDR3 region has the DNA TGTGCCAGCAGCGAGGGACTAGCGGGAGACGAGCAGTACTTC.